The entry below gives a single T cell receptor beta chain sequence along with its context. Its target is unknown. This entry belongs to a study of PD-1 blockade in classical Hodgkin lymphoma. Regarding the study as a whole: Patients were excluded if nivolumab began under 1 year after ASCT (the autologous transplant). What drove the repertoire differences, possibly disease activity or prior therapy, has not been defined.

The V gene lost 4 bases and the J gene lost 4 bases, with 15 bases spanning the gap. Germline V CDR1 and CDR2: SGHRS, YFSETQ. There are 15 residues in the CDR3. TCRdb's table, derived via immunoSEQ multiplex PCR, lists solely in-frame clones and lacks some. The sample yields about 40,000 clones, about nine tenths seen once. After autologous stem cell transplantation all patients relapsed, and prior brentuximab vedotin exposure differed between cohorts. Best responses were complete response, partial response or progressive disease. The chain couples TRBV5-1 to TRBJ1-3; TRBD1 might be the D (6 bases). The sample was peripheral blood mononuclear cells (PBMCs), taken at baseline. This TCR was recovered from a human donor with classical Hodgkin lymphoma. CDR3 sequence (DNA): TGCGCCAGCAGCCCTGAAACAGGGAGGGGAAACACCATATATTTT. It is translated as CASSPETGRGNTIYF.